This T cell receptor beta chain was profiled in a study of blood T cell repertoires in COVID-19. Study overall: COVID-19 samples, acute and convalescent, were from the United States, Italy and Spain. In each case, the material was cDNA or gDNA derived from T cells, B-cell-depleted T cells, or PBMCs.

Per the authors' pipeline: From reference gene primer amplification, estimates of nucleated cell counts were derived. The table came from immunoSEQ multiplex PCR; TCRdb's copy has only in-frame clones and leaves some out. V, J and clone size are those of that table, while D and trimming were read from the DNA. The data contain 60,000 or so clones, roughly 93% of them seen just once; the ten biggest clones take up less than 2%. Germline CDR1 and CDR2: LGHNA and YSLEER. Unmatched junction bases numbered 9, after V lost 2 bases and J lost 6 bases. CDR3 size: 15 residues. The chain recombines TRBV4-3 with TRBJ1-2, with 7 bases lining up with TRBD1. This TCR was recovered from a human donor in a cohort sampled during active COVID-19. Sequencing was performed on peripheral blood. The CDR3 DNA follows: TGCGCCAGCAGCCAAACACTCAGGGGGACGGATGGCTACACCTTC. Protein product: CASSQTLRGTDGYTF.